The rows below give T cell receptor beta chains drawn from one sample of a study of cytomegalovirus exposure and HLA in healthy donors. Profiling relied on immunoSEQ multiplex PCR, and the TCRdb table lists in-frame clones only, not all of them. The table lists about 140,000 clones, over 80% of them singletons, with roughly 3.4% in the top ten. The sequencing sample was made of PBMCs. The receptors were sampled from a male donor in good health and CMV-seronegative. Each CDR3 is given with its conserved first and last residue. A D gene is named only where the DNA matches it firmly. Size is omitted from some rows. Given values are once, few, many or a class for expanded clones.

v_gene,j_gene,abundance,len,d_gene,CDR3aa,CDR3nt
TRBV7-2,TRBJ2-3,-,15,TRBD1,CASSPDRGLADTQYF,TGTGCCAGCAGCCCGGACAGGGGGCTCGCAGATACGCAGTATTTT
TRBV30,TRBJ2-7,-,14,-,CAWWRGGNTYEQYF,TGTGCCTGGTGGCGGGGCGGCAATACCTACGAGCAGTACTTC
TRBV30,TRBJ2-7,-,14,TRBD2,CAWGPSGDPYEQYF,TGTGCCTGGGGCCCTAGCGGGGATCCCTACGAGCAGTACTTC
TRBV15,TRBJ1-2,-,11,-,CATSSYYGYTF,TGTGCCACCAGTTCCTACTATGGCTACACCTTC
TRBV25-1,TRBJ1-6,-,18,TRBD1,CASSAGTGHWSYNSPLHF,TGTGCCAGCAGTGCAGGGACAGGGCACTGGTCCTATAATTCACCCCTCCACTTT
TRBV7-9,TRBJ2-3,-,15,-,CASSLSATSTDTQYF,TGTGCCAGCAGCTTATCAGCGACTAGCACAGATACGCAGTATTTT
TRBV19,TRBJ1-4,-,19,TRBD1,CASSRSAGTVLATNEKLFF,TGTGCCAGTAGTCGATCCGCCGGGACAGTGCTTGCAACTAATGAAAAACTGTTTTTT
TRBV6-5,TRBJ1-1,-,15,-,CASRRDRKLNTEAFF,TGTGCCAGCAGAAGAGACAGGAAATTGAACACTGAAGCTTTCTTT
TRBV7-9,TRBJ2-3,once,16,TRBD1,CASSLPGGMVTDTQYF,TGTGCCAGCAGCCTCCCAGGGGGCATGGTGACAGATACGCAGTATTTT
TRBV4-1,TRBJ1-4,-,14,-,CASTPRDIDRNLFF,TGCGCCAGCACACCCCGGGACATCGATAGGAATCTGTTTTTT